This T cell receptor beta chain was sequenced for a study of early T cells in non-severe SARS-CoV-2 infection. Looking at the study overall: Sequencing targeted bulk RNA from unsorted whole blood, leaving chains unpaired. General observations from the study: Comparison of clonotypes with VDJdb favored anti-spike CD8 responses while missing private and CD4 specificities.

Researchers tagged individual cDNA molecules with unique molecular identifiers. TCRdb processed the 5' RACE reads anew with MiXCR; each CDR3 protein has one entry. The table records around 25,000 distinct CDR3 sequences, 2.5% to 3.5% of them present only once. Of note for this clonotype: What it recognizes is unknown.

Material: whole blood. This sequence originates from an adult who was a healthcare worker with PCR-confirmed SARS-CoV-2 infection or an uninfected control (not recorded which).

The CDR3 DNA reads as TGTGCCAGCAGCCCAGGACAGGGCCGGACACAAAATACGCAGTATTTT. As protein: CASSPGQGRTQNTQYF. The genes are TRBV7-3 and TRBJ2-3; 8 bases are shared with TRBD1. V shed 5 bases, J shed 7 bases, and the junction held 14 bases outside the gene matches. This CDR3 comprises 16 residues. Germline V gives CDR1 SGHTA, CDR2 FQGTGA.